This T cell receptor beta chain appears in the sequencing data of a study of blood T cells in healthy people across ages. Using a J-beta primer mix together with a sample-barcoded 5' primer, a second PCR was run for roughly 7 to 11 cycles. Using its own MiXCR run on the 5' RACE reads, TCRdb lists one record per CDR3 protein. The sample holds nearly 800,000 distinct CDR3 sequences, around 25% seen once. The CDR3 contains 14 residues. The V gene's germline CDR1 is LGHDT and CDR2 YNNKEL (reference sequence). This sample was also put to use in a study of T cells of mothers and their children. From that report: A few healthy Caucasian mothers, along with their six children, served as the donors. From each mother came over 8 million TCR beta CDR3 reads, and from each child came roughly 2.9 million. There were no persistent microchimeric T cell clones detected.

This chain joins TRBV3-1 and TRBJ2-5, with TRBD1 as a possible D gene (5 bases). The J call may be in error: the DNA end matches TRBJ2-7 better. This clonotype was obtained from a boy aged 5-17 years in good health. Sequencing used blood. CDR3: CASSQVGDLGEQYF. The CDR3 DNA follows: TGTGCCAGCAGCCAAGTAGGGGATTTGGGCGAGCAGTACTTC.